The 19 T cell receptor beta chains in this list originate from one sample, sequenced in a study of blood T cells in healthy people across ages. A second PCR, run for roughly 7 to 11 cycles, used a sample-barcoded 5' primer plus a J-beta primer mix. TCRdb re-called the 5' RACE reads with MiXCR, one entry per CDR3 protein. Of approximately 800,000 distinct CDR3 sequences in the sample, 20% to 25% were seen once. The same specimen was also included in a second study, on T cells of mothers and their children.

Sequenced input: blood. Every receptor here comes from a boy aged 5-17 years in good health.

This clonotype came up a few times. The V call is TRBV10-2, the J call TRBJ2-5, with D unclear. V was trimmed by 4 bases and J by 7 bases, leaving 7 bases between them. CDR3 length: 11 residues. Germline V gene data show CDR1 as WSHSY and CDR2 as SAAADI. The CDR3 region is CASSGSSTQYF. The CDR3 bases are TGCGCCAGCAGTGGTAGTTCGACCCAGTACTTC.

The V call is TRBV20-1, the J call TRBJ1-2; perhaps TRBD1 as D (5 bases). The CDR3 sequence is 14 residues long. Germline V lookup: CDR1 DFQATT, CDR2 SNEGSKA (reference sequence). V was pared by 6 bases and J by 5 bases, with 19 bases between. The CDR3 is CSAPKGSGTYGYTF. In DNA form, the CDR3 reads TGCAGTGCGCCCAAAGGATCGGGGACGTATGGCTACACCTTC.

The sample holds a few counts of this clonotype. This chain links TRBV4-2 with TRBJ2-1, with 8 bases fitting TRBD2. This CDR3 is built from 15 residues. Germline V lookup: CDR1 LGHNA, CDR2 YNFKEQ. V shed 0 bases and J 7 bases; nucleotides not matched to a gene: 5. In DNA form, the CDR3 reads TGTGCCAGCAGCCAAGAAGGGCGGGAGGATAATGAGCAGTTCTTC. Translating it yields CASSQEGREDNEQFF.

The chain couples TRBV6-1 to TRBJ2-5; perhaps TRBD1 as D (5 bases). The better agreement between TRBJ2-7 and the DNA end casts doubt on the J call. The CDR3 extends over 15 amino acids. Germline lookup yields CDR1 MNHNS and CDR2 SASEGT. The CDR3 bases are TGTGCCAGCAGTGAATTTGGCATGACAGCCTACGAGCAGTACTTC. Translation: CASSEFGMTAYEQYF.

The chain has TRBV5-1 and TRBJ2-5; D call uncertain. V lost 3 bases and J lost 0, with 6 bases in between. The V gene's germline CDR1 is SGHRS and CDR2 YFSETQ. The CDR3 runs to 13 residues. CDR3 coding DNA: TGCGCCAGCAGCTGGTGGGACCAAGAGACCCAGTACTTC. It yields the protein CASSWWDQETQYF.

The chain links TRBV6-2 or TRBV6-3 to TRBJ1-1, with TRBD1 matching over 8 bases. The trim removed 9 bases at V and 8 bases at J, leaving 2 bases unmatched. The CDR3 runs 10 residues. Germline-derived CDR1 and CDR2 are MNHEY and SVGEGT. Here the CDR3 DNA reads TGTGCCAGTCGGGACAGGGAAGCTTTCTTT. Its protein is CASRDREAFF.

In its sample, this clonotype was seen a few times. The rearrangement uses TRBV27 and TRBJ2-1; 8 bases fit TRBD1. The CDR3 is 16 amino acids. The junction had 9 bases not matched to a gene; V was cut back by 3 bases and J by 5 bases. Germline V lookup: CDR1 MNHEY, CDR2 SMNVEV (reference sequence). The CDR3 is CASSFTLQGGHNEQFF. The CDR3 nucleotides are TGTGCCAGCAGTTTCACTTTACAGGGGGGTCACAATGAGCAGTTCTTC.

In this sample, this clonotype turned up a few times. CDR3 amino acids: CASSLEPGVSYNEQFF. CDR3 sequence (DNA): TGTGCCAGCAGCTTAGAACCGGGAGTTTCCTACAATGAGCAGTTCTTC. The chain couples TRBV7-8 to TRBJ2-1; the D gene is possibly TRBD2 (6 bases). The CDR3 has 16 amino acids. CDR1 and CDR2 from the germline V gene are SGHVS and FQNEAQ. The ends were cut back, 1 base at V and 1 base at J, with 11 bases in the middle.

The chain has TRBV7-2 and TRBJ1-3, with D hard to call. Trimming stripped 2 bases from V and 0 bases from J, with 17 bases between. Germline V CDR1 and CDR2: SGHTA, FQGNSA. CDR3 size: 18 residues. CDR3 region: CASSLLSPYTFSGNTIYF. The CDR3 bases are TGTGCCAGCAGCTTATTATCCCCGTATACTTTCTCTGGAAACACCATATATTTT.

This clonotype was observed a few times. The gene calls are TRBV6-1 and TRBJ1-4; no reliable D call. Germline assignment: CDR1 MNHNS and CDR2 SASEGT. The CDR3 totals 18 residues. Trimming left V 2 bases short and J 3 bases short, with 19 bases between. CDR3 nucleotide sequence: TGTGCCAGCAGTGAATCGGACGGCCCGCAACTGGCTAATGAAAAACTGTTTTTT. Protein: CASSESDGPQLANEKLFF.

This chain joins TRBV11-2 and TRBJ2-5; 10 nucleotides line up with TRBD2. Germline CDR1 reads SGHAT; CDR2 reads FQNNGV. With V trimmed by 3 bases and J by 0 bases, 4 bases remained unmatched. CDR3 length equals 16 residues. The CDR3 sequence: CASSFSGGAYQETQYF. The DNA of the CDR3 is TGTGCCAGCAGCTTCAGCGGGGGGGCCTACCAAGAGACCCAGTACTTC.

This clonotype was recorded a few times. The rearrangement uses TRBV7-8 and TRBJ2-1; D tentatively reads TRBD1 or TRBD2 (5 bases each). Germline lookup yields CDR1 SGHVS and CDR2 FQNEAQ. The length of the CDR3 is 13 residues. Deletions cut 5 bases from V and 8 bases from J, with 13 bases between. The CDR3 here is CASSPRLGDEQFF. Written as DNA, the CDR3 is TGTGCCAGCAGCCCACGACTGGGGGATGAGCAGTTCTTC.

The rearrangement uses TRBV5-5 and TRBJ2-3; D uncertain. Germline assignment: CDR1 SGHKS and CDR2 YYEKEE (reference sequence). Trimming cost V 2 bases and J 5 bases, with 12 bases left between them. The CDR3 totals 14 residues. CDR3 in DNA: TGTGCCAGCAGCTTTGGAGCTCTGGGAGATACGCAGTATTTT. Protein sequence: CASSFGALGDTQYF.

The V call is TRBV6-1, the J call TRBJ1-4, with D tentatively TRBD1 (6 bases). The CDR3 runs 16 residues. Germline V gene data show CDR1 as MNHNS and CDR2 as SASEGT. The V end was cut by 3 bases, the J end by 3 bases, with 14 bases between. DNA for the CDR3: TGTGCCAGCAGTGACAGGGGAAGAGGGCCTAATGAAAAACTGTTTTTT. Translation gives CASSDRGRGPNEKLFF.

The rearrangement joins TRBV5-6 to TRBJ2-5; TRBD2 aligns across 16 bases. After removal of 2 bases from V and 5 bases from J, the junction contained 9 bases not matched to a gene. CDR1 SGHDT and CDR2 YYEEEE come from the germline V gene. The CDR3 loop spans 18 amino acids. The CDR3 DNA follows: TGTGCCAGCAGCTTATTTGGGACTAGCGGGAGGGCCAGCGAGACCCAGTACTTC. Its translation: CASSLFGTSGRASETQYF.

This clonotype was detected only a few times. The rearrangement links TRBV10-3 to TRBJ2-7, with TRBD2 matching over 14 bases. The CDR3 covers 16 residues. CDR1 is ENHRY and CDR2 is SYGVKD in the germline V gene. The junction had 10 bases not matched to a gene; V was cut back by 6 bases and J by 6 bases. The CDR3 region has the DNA TGTGCCATCAGCCAGGGACCCGGGACTAGCGGGAGCGAGCAGTACTTC. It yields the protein CAISQGPGTSGSEQYF.

CDR3 in amino acids: CSVEVYLAGSRWGKETQYF. DNA for the CDR3: TGCAGCGTTGAAGTTTATCTAGCGGGGTCAAGGTGGGGAAAAGAGACCCAGTACTTC. The rearrangement uses TRBV29-1 and TRBJ2-5; 9 bases line up with TRBD2. Germline V gives CDR1 SQVTM, CDR2 ANQGSEA. Losses at the gene ends were 1 base for V and 3 bases for J; bases not matched to a gene: 18. The CDR3 sequence is 19 residues long.

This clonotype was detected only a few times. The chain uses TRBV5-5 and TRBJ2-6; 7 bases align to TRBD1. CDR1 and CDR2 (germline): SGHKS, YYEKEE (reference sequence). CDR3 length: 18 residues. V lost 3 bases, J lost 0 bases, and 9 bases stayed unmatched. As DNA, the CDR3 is TGTGCCAGCAGCTGGACAGGCAGCCTGAGCTCTGGGGCCAACGTCCTGACTTTC. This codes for CASSWTGSLSSGANVLTF.

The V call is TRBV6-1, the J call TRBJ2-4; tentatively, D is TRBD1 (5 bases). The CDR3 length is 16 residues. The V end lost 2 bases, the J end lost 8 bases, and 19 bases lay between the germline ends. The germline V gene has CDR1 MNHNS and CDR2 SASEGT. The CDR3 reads CASSEHNQGSVDIQYF. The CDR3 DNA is TGTGCCAGCAGTGAACACAATCAGGGATCGGTAGACATTCAGTACTTC.